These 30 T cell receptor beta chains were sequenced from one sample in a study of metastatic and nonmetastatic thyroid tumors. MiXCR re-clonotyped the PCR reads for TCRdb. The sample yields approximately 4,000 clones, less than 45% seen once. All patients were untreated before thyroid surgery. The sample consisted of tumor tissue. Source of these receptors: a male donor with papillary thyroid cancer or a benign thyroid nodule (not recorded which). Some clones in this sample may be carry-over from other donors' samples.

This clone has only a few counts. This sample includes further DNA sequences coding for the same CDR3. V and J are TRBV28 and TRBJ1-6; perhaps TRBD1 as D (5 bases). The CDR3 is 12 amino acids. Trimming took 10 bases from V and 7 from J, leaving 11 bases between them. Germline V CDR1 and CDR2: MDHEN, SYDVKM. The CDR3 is CAIDPGNSPLHF. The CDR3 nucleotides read TGTGCCATCGACCCAGGGAATTCACCCCTCCACTTT.

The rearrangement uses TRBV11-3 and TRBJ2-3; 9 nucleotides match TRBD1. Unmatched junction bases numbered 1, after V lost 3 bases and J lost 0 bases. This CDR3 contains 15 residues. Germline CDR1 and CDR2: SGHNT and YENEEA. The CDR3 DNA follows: TGTGCCAGCAGCTTCGGGACAGGGAGCACAGATACGCAGTATTTT. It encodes CASSFGTGSTDTQYF.

CDR3 protein: CASSGGGDEKLFF. Here the CDR3 DNA reads TGTGCCAGCAGTGGGGGGGGGGATGAAAAACTGTTTTTT. The chain carries TRBV28 and TRBJ1-4; TRBD1 might be the D (5 bases). The CDR3 length is 13 residues. CDR1 MDHEN and CDR2 SYDVKM come from the germline V gene. Trimming pared 5 bases from V and 6 bases from J, leaving 10 bases between.

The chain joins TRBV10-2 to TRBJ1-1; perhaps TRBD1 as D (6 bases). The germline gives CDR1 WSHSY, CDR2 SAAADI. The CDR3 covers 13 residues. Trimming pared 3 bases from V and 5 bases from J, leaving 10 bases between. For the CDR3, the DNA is TGCGCCAGCAGTGACTGGAGGGGGACTGAAGCTTTCTTT. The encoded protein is CASSDWRGTEAFF.

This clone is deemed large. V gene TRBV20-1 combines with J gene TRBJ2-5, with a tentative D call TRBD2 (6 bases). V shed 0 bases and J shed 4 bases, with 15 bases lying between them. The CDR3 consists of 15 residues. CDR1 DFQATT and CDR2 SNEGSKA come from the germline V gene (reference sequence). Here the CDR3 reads CSARDSEGLTETQYF. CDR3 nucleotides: TGCAGTGCTAGAGATTCGGAGGGCCTGACAGAGACCCAGTACTTC.

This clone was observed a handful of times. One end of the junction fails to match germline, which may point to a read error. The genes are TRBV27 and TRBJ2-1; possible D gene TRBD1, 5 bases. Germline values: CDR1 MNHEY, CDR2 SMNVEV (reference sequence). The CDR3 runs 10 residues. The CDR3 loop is CASSPNRQRF. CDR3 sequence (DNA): TGTGCCAGCAGTCCCAACAGGCAGCGCTTC.

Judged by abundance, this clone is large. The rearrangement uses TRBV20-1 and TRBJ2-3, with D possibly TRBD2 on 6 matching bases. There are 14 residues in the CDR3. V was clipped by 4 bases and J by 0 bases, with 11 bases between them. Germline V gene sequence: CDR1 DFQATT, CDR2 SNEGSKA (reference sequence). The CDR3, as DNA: TGCAGTGCTACCAGCGGGTCGAGCACAGATACGCAGTATTTT. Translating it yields CSATSGSSTDTQYF.

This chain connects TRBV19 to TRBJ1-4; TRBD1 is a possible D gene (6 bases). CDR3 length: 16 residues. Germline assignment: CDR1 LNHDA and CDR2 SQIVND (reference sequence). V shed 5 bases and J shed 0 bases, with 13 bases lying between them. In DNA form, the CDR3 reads TGTGCCAGTAGTCCCGGACAGCTTTCAACTAATGAAAAACTGTTTTTT. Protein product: CASSPGQLSTNEKLFF. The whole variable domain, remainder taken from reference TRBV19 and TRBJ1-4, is DGGITQSPKYLFRKEGQNVTLSCEQNLNHDAMYWYRQDPGQGLRLIYYSQIVNDFQKGDIAEGYSVSREKKESFPLTVTSAQKNPTAFYLCASSPGQLSTNEKLFFGSGTQLSVL.

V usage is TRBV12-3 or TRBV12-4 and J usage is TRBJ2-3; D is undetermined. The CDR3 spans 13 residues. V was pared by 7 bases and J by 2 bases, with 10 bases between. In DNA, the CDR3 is TGTGCCAGCAAAAAGACGCACACAGATACGCAGTATTTT. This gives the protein CASKKTHTDTQYF.

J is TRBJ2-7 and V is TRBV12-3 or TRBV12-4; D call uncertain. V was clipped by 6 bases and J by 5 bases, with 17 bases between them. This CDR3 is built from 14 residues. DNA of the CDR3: TGTGCCAGCAGCCCCTCCTACGGTGGTGACGAGCAGTACTTC. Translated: CASSPSYGGDEQYF.

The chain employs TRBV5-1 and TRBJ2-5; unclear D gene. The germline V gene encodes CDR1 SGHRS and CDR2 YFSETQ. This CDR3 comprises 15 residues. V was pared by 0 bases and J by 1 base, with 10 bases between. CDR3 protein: CASSLEGQVQETQYF. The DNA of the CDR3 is TGCGCCAGCAGCTTGGAGGGTCAGGTCCAAGAGACCCAGTACTTC.

CDR3 sequence reads: CSVEARTNNEQFF. Here the CDR3 DNA reads TGCAGCGTTGAAGCTCGGACCAACAATGAGCAGTTCTTC. The V gene is TRBV29-1, the J gene TRBJ2-1; D gene uncertain. The CDR3 length is 13 residues. CDR1 and CDR2 (germline): SQVTM, ANQGSEA. V was trimmed by 1 base and J by 5 bases, leaving 9 bases between them.

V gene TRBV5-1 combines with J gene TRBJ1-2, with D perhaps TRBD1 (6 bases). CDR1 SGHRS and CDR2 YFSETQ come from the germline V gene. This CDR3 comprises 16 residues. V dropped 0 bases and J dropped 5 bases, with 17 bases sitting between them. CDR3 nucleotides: TGCGCCAGCAGCTTGGGTGCCTTAAGGGGGGGATATGGCTACACCTTC. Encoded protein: CASSLGALRGGYGYTF.

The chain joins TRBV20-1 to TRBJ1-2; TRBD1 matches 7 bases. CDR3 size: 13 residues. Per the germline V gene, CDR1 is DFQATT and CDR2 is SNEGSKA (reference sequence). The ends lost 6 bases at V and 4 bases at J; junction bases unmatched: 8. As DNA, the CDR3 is TGCAGTGCCGTCACAGGGGCACTCTATGGCTACACCTTC. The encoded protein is CSAVTGALYGYTF.

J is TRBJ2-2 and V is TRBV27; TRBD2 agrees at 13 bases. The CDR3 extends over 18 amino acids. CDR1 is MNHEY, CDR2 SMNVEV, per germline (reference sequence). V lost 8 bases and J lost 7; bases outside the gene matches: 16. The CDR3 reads CASVRLAGGGPFLGELFF. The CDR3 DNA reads TGTGCCAGCGTTCGACTAGCGGGAGGCGGACCCTTTCTCGGGGAGCTGTTTTTT.

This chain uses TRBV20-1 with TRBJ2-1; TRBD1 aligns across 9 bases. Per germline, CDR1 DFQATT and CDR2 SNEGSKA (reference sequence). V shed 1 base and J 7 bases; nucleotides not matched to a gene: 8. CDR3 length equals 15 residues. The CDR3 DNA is TGCAGTGCTAGAGGATGGGACAGGGTGGTTAATGAGCAGTTCTTC. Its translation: CSARGWDRVVNEQFF.

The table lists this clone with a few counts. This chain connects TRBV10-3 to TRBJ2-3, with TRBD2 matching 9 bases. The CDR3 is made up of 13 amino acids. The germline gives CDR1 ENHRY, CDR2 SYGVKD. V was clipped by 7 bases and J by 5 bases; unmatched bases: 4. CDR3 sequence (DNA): TGTGCCATCACGCGGGAGGGCGGAGATACGCAGTATTTT. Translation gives CAITREGGDTQYF.

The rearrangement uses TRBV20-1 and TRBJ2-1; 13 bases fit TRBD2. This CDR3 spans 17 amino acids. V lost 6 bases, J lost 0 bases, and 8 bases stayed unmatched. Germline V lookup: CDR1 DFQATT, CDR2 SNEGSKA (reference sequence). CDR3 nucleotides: TGCAGTGCCACGGGGACTAGCGGGACCAGCTCCTACAATGAGCAGTTCTTC. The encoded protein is CSATGTSGTSSYNEQFF.

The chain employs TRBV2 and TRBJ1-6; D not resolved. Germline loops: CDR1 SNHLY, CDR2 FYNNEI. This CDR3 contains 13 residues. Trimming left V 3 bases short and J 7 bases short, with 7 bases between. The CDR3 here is CASSELANSPLHF. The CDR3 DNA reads TGTGCCAGCAGTGAGTTGGCGAATTCACCCCTCCACTTT.

The CDR3 spells CASSLGDSSGANVLTF. The CDR3 bases are TGCGCCAGCAGCTTGGGGGACAGCTCTGGGGCCAACGTCCTGACTTTC. This rearrangement joins TRBV5-1 to TRBJ2-6, with 7 positions matching TRBD1. Germline V lookup: CDR1 SGHRS, CDR2 YFSETQ. Losses at the gene ends were 0 bases for V and 0 bases for J; bases not matched to a gene: 0. The CDR3 totals 16 residues.

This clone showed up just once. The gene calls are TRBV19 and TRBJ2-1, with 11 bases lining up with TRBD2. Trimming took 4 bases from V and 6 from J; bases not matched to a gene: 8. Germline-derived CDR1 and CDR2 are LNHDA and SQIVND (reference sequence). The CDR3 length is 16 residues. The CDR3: CASSRPTSGSFNEQFF. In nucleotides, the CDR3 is TGTGCCAGTAGTAGACCTACTAGCGGGAGTTTCAATGAGCAGTTCTTC.

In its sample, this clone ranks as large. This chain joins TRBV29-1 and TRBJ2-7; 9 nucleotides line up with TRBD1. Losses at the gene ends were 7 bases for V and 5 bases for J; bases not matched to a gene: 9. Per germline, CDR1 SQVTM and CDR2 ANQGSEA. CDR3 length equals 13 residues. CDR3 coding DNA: TGCAGCGCCCGGGACAGGGAACGCCACGAGCAGTACTTC. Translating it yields CSARDRERHEQYF.

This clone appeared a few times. The DNA of the CDR3 is TGTGCCAGTAGTATCGGACAGGGAACGGGGGAGCTGTTTTTT. Amino acids: CASSIGQGTGELFF. The chain has TRBV19 and TRBJ2-2; 8 nucleotides align to TRBD1. Trimming cost V 3 bases and J 8 bases; bases outside gene matches: 5. There are 14 residues in the CDR3. Germline V gene lookup returns CDR1 LNHDA and CDR2 SQIVND (reference sequence).

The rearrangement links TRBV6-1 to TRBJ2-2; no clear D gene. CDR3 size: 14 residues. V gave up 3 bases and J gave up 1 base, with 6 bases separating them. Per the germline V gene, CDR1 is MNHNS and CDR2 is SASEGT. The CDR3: CASSEPGNTGELFF. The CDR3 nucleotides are TGTGCCAGCAGTGAGCCAGGGAACACCGGGGAGCTGTTTTTT.

CDR3 bases: TGTGCCAGCAGGTCACTAGCTAGTGGGGCCAACGTCCTGACTTTC. Translation: CASRSLASGANVLTF. The J gene is TRBJ2-6, the V gene TRBV12-3 or TRBV12-4; TRBD2 might be the D (6 bases). This CDR3 region has 15 residues. The V gene lost 6 bases and the J gene lost 3 bases, with 12 bases spanning the gap.

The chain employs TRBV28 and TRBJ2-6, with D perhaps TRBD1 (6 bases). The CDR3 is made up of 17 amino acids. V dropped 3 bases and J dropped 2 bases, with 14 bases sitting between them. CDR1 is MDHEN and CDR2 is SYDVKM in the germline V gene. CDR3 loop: CASSLNRAGAGANVLTF. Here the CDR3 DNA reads TGTGCCAGCAGTTTGAATAGGGCAGGGGCTGGGGCCAACGTCCTGACTTTC.

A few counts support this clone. The CDR3 loop is CSARDEQGAIGYTF. The CDR3 nucleotides are TGCAGTGCTAGAGATGAACAGGGGGCTATAGGCTACACCTTC. The gene calls are TRBV20-1 and TRBJ1-2; 9 bases are a match to TRBD1. Germline CDR1 reads DFQATT; CDR2 reads SNEGSKA (reference sequence). The CDR3 covers 14 residues. Trimming at V came to 0 bases and at J to 8 bases, leaving 7 bases not matched to a gene.

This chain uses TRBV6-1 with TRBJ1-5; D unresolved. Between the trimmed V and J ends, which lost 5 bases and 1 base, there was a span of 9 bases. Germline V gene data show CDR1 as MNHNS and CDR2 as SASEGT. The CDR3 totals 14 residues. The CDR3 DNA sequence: TGTGCCAGCAGTCTAGAGGGAAGCAATCAGCCCCAGCATTTT. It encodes CASSLEGSNQPQHF.

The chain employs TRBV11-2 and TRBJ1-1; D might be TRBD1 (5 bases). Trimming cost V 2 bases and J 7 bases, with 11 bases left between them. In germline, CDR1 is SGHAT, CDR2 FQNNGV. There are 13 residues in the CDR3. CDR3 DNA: TGTGCCAGCAGCTTAAGAGTCGGGGGTGAAGCTTTCTTT. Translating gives CASSLRVGGEAFF.

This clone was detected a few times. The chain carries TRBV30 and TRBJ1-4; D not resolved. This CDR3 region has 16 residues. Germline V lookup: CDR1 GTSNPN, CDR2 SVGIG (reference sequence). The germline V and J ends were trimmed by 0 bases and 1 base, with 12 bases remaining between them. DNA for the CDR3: TGTGCCTGGAGTGTAGGCCGTGAGGGAACTAATGAAAAACTGTTTTTT. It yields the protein CAWSVGREGTNEKLFF.